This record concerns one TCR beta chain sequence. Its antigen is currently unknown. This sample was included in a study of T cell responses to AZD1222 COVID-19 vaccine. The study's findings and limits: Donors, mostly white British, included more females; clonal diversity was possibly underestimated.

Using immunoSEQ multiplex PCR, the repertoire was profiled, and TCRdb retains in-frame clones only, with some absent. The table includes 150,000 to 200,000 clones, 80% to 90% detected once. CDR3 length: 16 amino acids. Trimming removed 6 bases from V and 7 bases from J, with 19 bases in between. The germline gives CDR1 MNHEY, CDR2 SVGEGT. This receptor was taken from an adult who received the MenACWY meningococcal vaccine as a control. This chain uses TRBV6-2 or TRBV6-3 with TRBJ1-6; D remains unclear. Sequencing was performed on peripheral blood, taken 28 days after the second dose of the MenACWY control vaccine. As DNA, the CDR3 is TGTGCCAGCAGCCGAACGGGCCCAACGGGCAATTCACCCCTCCACTTT. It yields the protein CASSRTGPTGNSPLHF.